This TCR beta chain was found in a study of T cell responses to AZD1222 COVID-19 vaccine (dated by TCRdb to about 2021). Regarding the research as a whole: Because spike-specific TCR depth and breadth did not differ between the two schedules, AZD1222 recipients who got a second dose at roughly 4 weeks were pooled with those who got a second dose at roughly 12 weeks. Enrollment into the trials was organized by age into subgroups of 18-55, 56-69 and 70-plus years, and those subgroups contained around 150, 28 and 57 TCR-sequenced participants, respectively. TCR sequencing covered over 230 trial participants: about 210 given two doses of AZD1222 and 26 given two doses of MenACWY control vaccine. Study-wide conclusions, independent of this receptor: Nearly half of unique spike-specific TCRs reportedly recognized epitopes outside regions mutated in the B.1.351 and B.1.1.7 variants. Conclusions about previously exposed vaccinees are limited, since just a handful of AZD1222 recipients were seropositive for SARS-CoV-2 at baseline. In the small 56-69-year group, the increase in depth fell short of significance, most likely because of low power. After two AZD1222 doses, both the breadth and the depth of spike-specific TCRs were significantly higher than at day 0 and than in MenACWY recipients. Participants were mostly white British, with more females than males. The authors suggested clonal diversity may have been underestimated. CD4 TCRs associated with the vaccine covered the entire spike protein, and the dominant responses were in regions 160-218 and 743-854. Because no day 14 peak-response samples were available, repertoires were characterized only after the peak T cell response.

In light of the paper, this sample's time point label describes: baseline before first vaccination. Vaccinee samples were obtained from the UK trials COV001 and COV002, which included a single-blind randomized controlled phase 2/3 trial of AZD1222 (ChAdOx1 nCoV-19) in healthy adults. For TCRbeta chain sequencing, PBMC samples were collected from trial participants at day 0 and at day 28 after the second dose. The CDR3 regions of human TCRbeta chains were analyzed by immunosequencing. Per the original workflow: TCRs in the repertoires were matched against a reference library of SARS-CoV-2-specific TCRs that had been generated with the MIRA antigen-specificity platform. Breadth was defined as the fraction of unique TCRs that were SARS-CoV-2-associated. Depth was defined as the fraction of total T cells that were SARS-CoV-2-associated. Using the MIRA data, each spike-specific TCR was mapped to the spike region that the TCR reacts to and placed in a CD4 or CD8 class. Log10-transformed breadth and depth values were compared by one-way ANOVA with Sidak's multiple comparisons tests. As stored in TCRdb, this immuneACCESS dataset retains in-frame rearrangements with V and J assigned. A fraction of the clones does not appear; measured against another copy, unresolved V genes explain less than half of the discrepancy, and the remainder lacks a known reason. V and J calls and clone size come straight from that table; D and trimming were deduced from the DNA. The sample table contains roughly 130,000 clones; only one count was recorded for approximately 86% of them. Roughly 1.5% of the sample comes from the top ten.

A few counts support this clone. Its antigen target is currently unknown. No base quality values were provided; no much bigger clone lies one nucleotide off. The sequence was obtained from an adult in good health. Sample: peripheral blood, taken on day 0 of AZD1222 vaccination.

The CDR3 reads CASSLGAALGYTF. The base sequence is TGTGCCAGCAGTTTAGGGGCAGCTTTGGGCTACACCTTC. Recombination connected TRBV28 to TRBJ1-2; the D gene is perhaps TRBD1, on 5 matching bases. Relative to germline, V is 2 bases shorter and J is 8 bases shorter, with 12 bases between their ends. Its CDR3 holds 13 amino acids, cysteine through phenylalanine. CDR3 DNA is the only sequence kept; it has 39 bases, read in frame from the first base. CDR1 MDHEN and CDR2 SYDVKM were looked up in the germline V gene.